Below, one T cell receptor beta chain is given with its context. Antigen unknown. TCRdb used MiXCR to reprocess the reads, holding one entry per CDR3 protein. This table has hundreds of thousands of distinct CDR3 sequences, about two fifths appearing once. This sample is drawn from a study of T cell repertoires in cytomegalovirus infection. The J segment lost 7 bases and the V segment lost 6 bases, leaving 15 bases of the junction unmatched. CDR1 and CDR2 from the germline V gene are LNHDA and SQIVND (reference sequence). CDR3 length: 16 amino acids. The sample in question was cultured PBMCs, obtained from culture after CMV antigen stimulation. This sequence originates from a human donor in good health (CMV status not recorded). Some clones in this sample may be carry-over from other donors' samples. The gene calls are TRBV19 and TRBJ2-1, with 7 bases lining up with TRBD1. The CDR3: CASSPTAGGWGNEQFF. As DNA, the CDR3 is TGTGCCAGTAGCCCGACGGCAGGGGGATGGGGGAATGAGCAGTTCTTC.